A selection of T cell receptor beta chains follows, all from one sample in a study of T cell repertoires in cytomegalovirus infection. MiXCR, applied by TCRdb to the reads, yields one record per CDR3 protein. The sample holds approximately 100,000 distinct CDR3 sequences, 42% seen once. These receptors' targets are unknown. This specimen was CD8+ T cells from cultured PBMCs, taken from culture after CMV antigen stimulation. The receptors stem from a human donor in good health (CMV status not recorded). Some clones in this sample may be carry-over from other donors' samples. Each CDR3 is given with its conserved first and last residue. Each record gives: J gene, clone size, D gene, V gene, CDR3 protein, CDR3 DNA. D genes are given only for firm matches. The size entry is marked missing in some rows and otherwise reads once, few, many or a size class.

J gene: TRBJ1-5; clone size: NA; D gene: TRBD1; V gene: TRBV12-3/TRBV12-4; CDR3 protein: CASSYRTGGGHQPQHF; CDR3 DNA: TGTGCCAGCAGTTACAGGACAGGGGGAGGACATCAGCCCCAGCATTTT
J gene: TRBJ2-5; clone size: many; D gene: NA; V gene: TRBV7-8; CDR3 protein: CASSRPGLWETQYF; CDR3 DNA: TGTGCCAGCAGCCGACCGGGACTTTGGGAGACCCAGTACTTC
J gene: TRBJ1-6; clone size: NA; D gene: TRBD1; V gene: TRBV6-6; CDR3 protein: CASSYPRDRGEENSPLHF; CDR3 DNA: TGTGCCAGCAGTTACCCGCGGGACAGGGGGGAAGAGAATTCACCCCTCCACTTT
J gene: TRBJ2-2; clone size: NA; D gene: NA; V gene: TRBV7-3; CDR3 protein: CASSNRANTGELFF; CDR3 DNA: TGTGCCAGCAGCAACAGGGCGAACACCGGGGAGCTGTTTTTT
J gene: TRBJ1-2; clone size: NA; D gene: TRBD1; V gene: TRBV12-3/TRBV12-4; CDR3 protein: CASSQGASGNYGYTF; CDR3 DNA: TGTGCCAGCTCACAGGGGGCCTCGGGAAACTATGGCTACACCTTC
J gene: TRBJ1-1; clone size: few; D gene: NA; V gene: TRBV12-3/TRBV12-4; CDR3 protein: CASRPTWGYENTEAFF; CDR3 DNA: TGTGCCAGCAGACCAACATGGGGATATGAGAACACTGAAGCTTTCTTT
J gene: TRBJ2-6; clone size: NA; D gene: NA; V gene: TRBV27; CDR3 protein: CASSSSIGANVLTF; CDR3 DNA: TGTGCCAGCAGTTCCTCAATTGGGGCCAACGTCCTGACTTTC
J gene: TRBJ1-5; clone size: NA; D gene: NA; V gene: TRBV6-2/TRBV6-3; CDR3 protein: CASSYGQGKEHF; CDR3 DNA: TGTGCCAGCAGTTACGGGCAGGGAAAAGAACATTTT
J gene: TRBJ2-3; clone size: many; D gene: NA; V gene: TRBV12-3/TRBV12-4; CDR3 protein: CASTGRATEQYTQYF; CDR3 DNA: TGTGCCAGCACCGGAAGGGCGACGGAACAGTATACGCAGTATTTT
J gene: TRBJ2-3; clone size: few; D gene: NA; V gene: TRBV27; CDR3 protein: CASSLSIAATDTQYF; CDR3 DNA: TGTGCCAGCAGTTTATCGATAGCCGCCACAGATACGCAGTATTTT
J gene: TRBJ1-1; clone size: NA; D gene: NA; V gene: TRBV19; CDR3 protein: CASSMVNTEAFF; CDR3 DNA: TGTGCCAGTAGTATGGTTAACACTGAAGCTTTCTTT
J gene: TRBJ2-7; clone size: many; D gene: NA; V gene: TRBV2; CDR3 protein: CASTSGTTSYEQYF; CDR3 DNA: TGTGCCAGCACCTCTGGCACGACCTCCTACGAGCAGTACTTC
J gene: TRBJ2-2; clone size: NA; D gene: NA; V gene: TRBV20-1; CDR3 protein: CSAERVDTGELFF; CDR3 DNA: TGCAGTGCTGAGCGGGTCGACACCGGGGAGCTGTTTTTT
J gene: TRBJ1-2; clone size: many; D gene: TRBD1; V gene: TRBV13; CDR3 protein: CASSLGTGNYGYTF; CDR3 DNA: TGTGCCAGCAGCCTCGGGACAGGCAACTATGGCTACACCTTC
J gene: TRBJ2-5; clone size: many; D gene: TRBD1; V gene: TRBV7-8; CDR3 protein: CASRRTGDQETQYF; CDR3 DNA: TGTGCCAGCCGACGGACAGGGGACCAAGAGACCCAGTACTTC
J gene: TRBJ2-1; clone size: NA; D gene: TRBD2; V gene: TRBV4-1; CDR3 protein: CASSQESQRGALGEQFF; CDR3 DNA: TGCGCCAGCAGCCAAGAATCGCAGCGGGGGGCCCTTGGGGAGCAGTTCTTC
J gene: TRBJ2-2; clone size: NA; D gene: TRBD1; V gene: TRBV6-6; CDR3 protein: CASSFAWTGGNTGELFF; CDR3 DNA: TGTGCCAGCAGTTTTGCTTGGACAGGGGGCAACACCGGGGAGCTGTTTTTT
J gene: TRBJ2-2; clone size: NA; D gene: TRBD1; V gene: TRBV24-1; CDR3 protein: CATSDPGQGGTGELFF; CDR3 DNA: TGTGCCACCAGTGACCCCGGACAGGGGGGCACCGGGGAGCTGTTTTTT
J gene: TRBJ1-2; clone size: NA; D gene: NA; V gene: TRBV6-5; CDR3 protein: CASSSPGRLLNYGYTF; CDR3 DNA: TGTGCCAGCAGCTCCCCCGGCAGGCTACTGAACTATGGCTACACCTTC
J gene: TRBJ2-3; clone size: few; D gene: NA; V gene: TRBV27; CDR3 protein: CASTSTDTQYF; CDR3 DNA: TGTGCCAGCACATCCACAGATACGCAGTATTTT
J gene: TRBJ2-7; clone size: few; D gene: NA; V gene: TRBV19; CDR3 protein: CASSWGRSYEQYF; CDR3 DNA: TGTGCCAGTAGCTGGGGGCGCTCCTACGAGCAGTACTTC
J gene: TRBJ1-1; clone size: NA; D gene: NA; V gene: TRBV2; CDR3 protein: CASSEGGWGYVTEAFF; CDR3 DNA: TGTGCCAGCAGCGAGGGTGGTTGGGGGTATGTCACTGAAGCTTTCTTT
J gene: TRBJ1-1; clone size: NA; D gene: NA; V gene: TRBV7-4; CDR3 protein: CASRNPGAEAFF; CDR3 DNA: TGTGCCAGCAGAAACCCAGGAGCTGAAGCTTTCTTT
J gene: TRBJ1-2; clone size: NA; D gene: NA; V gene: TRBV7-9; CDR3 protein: CATPAAWDYGYTF; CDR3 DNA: TGTGCCACTCCGGCGGCTTGGGACTATGGCTACACCTTC
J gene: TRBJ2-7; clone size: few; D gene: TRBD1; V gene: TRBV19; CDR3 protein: CASSIYGQGSYEQYF; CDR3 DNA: TGTGCCAGTAGTATTTATGGACAGGGCTCATACGAGCAGTACTTC
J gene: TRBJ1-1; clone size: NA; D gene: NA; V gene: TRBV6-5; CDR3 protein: CASSPLWNTEAFF; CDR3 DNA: TGTGCCAGCAGCCCTCTGTGGAACACTGAAGCTTTCTTT
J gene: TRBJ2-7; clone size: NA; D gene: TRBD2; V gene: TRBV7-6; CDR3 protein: CASSLFSGGTYEQYF; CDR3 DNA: TGTGCCAGCAGCTTATTTAGCGGGGGGACCTACGAGCAGTACTTC